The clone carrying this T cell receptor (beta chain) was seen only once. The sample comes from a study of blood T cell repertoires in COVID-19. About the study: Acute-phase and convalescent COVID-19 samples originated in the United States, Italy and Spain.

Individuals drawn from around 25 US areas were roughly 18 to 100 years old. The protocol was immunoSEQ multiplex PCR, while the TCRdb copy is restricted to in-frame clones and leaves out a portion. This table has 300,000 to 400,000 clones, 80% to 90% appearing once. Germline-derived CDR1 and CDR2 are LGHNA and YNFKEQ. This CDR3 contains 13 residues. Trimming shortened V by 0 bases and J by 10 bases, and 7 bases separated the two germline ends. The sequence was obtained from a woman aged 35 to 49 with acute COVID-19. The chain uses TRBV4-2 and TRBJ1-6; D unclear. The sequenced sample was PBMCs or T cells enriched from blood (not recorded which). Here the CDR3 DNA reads TGTGCCAGCAGCCAAGAAGAGGTGTCACCCCTCCACTTT. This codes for CASSQEEVSPLHF.